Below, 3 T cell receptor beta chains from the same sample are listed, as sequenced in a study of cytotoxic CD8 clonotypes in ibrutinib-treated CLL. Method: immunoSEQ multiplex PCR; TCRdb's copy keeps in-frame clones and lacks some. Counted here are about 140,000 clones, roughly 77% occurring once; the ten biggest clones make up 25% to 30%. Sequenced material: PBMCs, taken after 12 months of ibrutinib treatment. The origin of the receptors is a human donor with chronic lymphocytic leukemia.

CDR3 bases: TGCGCCAGCAGCCAAGTCGGCGATTCCCCCTACGAGCAGTACTTC. Protein sequence: CASSQVGDSPYEQYF. The J gene is TRBJ2-7, the V gene TRBV4-1; D unresolved. Trimming removed 1 base from V and 2 bases from J, with 12 bases in between. The CDR3 totals 15 residues. Germline V CDR1 and CDR2: MGHRA, YSYEKL.

The DNA of the CDR3 is TGTGCCAGCAGTTACTCGGGTTCCCCCCGAAACACCATATATTTT. Translation: CASSYSGSPRNTIYF. The chain employs TRBV6-5 and TRBJ1-3; D remains ambiguous. Germline CDR1 is MNHEY and CDR2 is SVGAGI. V lost 0 bases and J lost 5, with 11 bases in between. The CDR3 is 15 residues long.

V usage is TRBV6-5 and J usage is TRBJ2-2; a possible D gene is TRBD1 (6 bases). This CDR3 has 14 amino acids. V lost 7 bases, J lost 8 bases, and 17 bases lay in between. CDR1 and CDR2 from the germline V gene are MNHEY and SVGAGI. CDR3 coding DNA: TGTGCCAGCACTAACAACAGGGTCCCGGGGGAGCTGTTTTTT. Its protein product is CASTNNRVPGELFF.